One TCR beta chain is described in this entry. No antigen is known for it. These data originate in a study of vaccination and CD4 T cells after COVID-19. Oncomine TCR Beta short-read sequencing was applied to DNA from cultured CD4+ T cells. TCRdb fed the PCR reads into MiXCR, producing one record per CDR3 protein. The sample has 9,500 to 15,000 distinct CDR3 sequences, 40% to 60% seen once. Germline assignment: CDR1 SGHNT and CDR2 YENEEA. The CDR3 runs to 13 residues. With 5 bases removed from V and 1 base from J, the gap between germline ends came to 9 bases. Treatment meaning: approximately 9-day PBMC culture with coronavirus spike peptide pools or control peptides (ViraFEST assay).

The chain links TRBV11-3 to TRBJ2-7, with D perhaps matching TRBD1 (6 bases). Sequencing input: CD4+ T cells from blood, cultured in vitro. The clonotype was recovered from a human donor who had recovered from COVID-19. CDR3 region: CASSRGQSYEQYF. The CDR3 nucleotides are TGTGCCAGCAGCCGCGGACAGTCCTACGAGCAGTACTTC.